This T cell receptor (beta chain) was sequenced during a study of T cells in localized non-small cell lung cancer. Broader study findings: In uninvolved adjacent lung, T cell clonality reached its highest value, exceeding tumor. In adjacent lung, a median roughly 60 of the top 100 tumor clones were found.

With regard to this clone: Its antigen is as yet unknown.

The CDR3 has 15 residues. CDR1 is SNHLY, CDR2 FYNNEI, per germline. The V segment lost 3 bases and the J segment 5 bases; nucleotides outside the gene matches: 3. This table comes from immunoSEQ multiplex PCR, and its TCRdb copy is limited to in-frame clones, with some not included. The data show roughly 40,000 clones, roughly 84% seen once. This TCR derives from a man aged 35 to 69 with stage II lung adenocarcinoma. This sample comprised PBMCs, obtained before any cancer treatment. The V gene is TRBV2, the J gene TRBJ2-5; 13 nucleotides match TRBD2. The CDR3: CASSETTSGGETQYF. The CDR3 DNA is TGTGCCAGCAGTGAGACGACTAGCGGGGGGGAGACCCAGTACTTC.